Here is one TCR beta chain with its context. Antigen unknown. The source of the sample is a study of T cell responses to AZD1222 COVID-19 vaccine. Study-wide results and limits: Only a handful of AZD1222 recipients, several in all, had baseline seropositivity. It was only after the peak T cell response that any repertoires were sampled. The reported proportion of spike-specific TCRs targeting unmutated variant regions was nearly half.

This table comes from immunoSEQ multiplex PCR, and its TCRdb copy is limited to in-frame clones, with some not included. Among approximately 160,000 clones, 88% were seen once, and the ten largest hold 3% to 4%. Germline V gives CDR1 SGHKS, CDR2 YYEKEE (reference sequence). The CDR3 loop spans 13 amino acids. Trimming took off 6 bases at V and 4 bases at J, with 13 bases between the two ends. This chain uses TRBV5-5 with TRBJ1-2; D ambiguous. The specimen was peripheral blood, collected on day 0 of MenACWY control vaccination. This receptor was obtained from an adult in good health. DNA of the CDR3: TGTGCCAGCACCCTAAAATTGGGCTATGGCTACACCTTC. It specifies CASTLKLGYGYTF.